The 9 T cell receptor beta chains given below trace back to one sample, sequenced in a study of shared clonotypes between healthy human individuals. Profiled with immunoSEQ multiplex PCR; TCRdb holds only in-frame clones, not every one. The sample yields some 2.4 million clones, 90% to 95% seen once. What was sequenced was naive CD4+ T cells from PBMCs. The subset is: CD45RA+ positively selected. The source is a man aged 18 to 29 in good health. Some clones in this sample may be carry-over from other donors' samples.

This chain uses TRBV21-1 with TRBJ2-3. TRBV21-1 is a pseudogene segment. CDR3 length: 14 amino acids. CDR3 nucleotide sequence: TGTGCCAGCACCCTCCTGGACCTCACAGATACGCAGTATTTT. Its protein is CASTLLDLTDTQYF.

V and J are TRBV28 and TRBJ2-7; 11 positions agree with TRBD2. CDR3 size: 16 residues. V was clipped by 7 bases and J by 2 bases; unmatched bases: 10. Germline CDR1 is MDHEN and CDR2 is SYDVKM. The CDR3 reads CASTPWNSGRAYEQYF. The DNA of the CDR3 is TGTGCCAGCACTCCCTGGAATAGCGGGAGGGCCTACGAGCAGTACTTC.

The V call is TRBV30, the J call TRBJ1-2; no reliable D call. Germline-derived CDR1 and CDR2 are GTSNPN and SVGIG (reference sequence). CDR3 size: 16 residues. V lost 1 base and J 8 bases, leaving 23 bases between the germline ends. In DNA, the CDR3 is TGTGCCTGGAGTGGAGAGCGCGCGGGCGGCTATTACGGCTACACCTTC. It codes for CAWSGERAGGYYGYTF.

This chain connects TRBV4-1 to TRBJ2-7; 8 bases agree with TRBD2. The length of the CDR3 is 15 residues. J was trimmed by 3 bases and V by 4 bases; bases with no gene match: 8. Germline V gene lookup returns CDR1 MGHRA and CDR2 YSYEKL. The CDR3: CASSPGGGRNYEQYF. The CDR3 DNA sequence: TGCGCCAGCAGCCCGGGGGGGGGTAGAAACTACGAGCAGTACTTC.

V and J are TRBV2 and TRBJ1-6; TRBD1 might be the D (5 bases). The CDR3 runs to 13 residues. Germline CDR1 is SNHLY and CDR2 is FYNNEI. Trimming left V 10 bases short and J 4 bases short, with 11 bases between. The CDR3 DNA reads as TGTGCCAAAAGCGGGGGATATAATTCACCCCTCCACTTT. Translation gives CAKSGGYNSPLHF.

The chain recombines TRBV11-2 with TRBJ2-7; TRBD1 matches 9 bases. The J segment lost 1 base and the V segment lost 3 bases, leaving 13 bases of the junction unmatched. Looked up from germline, CDR1 is SGHAT and CDR2 is FQNNGV. The CDR3 runs to 18 residues. For the CDR3, the DNA is TGTGCCAGCAGCTTGGGACCCGGATGGGACAGGGAGTCCTACGAGCAGTACTTC. As protein: CASSLGPGWDRESYEQYF.

The chain combines TRBV11-2 with TRBJ2-2; D might be TRBD1 (6 bases). CDR3 size: 15 residues. From germline, CDR1 is SGHAT and CDR2 FQNNGV. Trimming took off 5 bases at V and 0 bases at J, with 10 bases between the two ends. The CDR3 sequence is CASSQGLANTGELFF. The CDR3 DNA reads TGTGCCAGCAGCCAGGGGCTAGCGAACACCGGGGAGCTGTTTTTT.

A note on this clone: Germline and junction disagree at one end, which may indicate a read error. J is TRBJ1-1 and V is TRBV19; 9 bases align to TRBD1. This CDR3 contains 15 residues. Germline-derived CDR1 and CDR2 are LNHDA and SQIVND (reference sequence). CDR3 loop: CASSTLTGGITGAFF. Here the CDR3 DNA reads TGTGCCAGTAGTACCCTGACAGGGGGAATCACTGGAGCTTTCTTT.

The genes are TRBV6-5 and TRBJ2-4; TRBD2 is a possible D gene (6 bases). The V gene's germline CDR1 is MNHEY and CDR2 SVGAGI. This CDR3 is built from 14 residues. Trimming stripped 5 bases from V and 7 bases from J, with 15 bases between. CDR3 DNA sequence: TGTGCCAGCAGTAGCCCCGGGGGTGTCAACATTCAGTACTTC. As protein: CASSSPGGVNIQYF.